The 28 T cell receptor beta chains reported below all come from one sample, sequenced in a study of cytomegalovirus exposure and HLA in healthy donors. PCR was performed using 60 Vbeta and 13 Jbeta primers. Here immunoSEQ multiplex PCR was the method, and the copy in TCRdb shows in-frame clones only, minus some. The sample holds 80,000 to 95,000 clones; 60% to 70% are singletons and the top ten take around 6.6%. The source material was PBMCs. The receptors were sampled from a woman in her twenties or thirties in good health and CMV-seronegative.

CDR3 in DNA: TGTGCCAGCAGTGTGGACAGCTATGGCTACACCTTC. It encodes CASSVDSYGYTF. The chain links TRBV2 to TRBJ1-2; a weak D match, TRBD1 (6 bases). This CDR3 has 12 amino acids. Trimming removed 4 bases at V and 4 bases at J, with 7 bases between. From germline, CDR1 is SNHLY and CDR2 FYNNEI.

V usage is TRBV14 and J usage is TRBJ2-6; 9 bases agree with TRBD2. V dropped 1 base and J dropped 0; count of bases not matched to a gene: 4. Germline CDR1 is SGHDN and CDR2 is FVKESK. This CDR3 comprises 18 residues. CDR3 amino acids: CASSQASGITSGANVLTF. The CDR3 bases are TGTGCCAGCAGCCAAGCTAGCGGGATTACCTCTGGGGCCAACGTCCTGACTTTC.

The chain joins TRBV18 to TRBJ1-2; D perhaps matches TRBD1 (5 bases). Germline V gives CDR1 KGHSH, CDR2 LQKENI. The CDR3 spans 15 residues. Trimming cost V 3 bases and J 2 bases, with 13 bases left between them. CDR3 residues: CASSPPSQGNYGYTF. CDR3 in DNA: TGTGCCAGCTCACCCCCTTCCCAGGGAAACTATGGCTACACCTTC.

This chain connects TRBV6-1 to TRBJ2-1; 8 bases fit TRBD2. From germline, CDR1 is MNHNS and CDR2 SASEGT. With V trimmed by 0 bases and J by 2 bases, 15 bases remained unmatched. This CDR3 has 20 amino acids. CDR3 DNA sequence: TGTGCCAGCAGTGAAGCTCGCGGGAGGATGATTTTGGGGGCCTACAATGAGCAGTTCTTC. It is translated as CASSEARGRMILGAYNEQFF.

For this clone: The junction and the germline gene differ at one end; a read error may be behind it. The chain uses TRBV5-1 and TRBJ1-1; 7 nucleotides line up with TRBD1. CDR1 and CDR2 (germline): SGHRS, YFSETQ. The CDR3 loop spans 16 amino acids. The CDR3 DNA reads TGCGCCAGCACCTTGCCAAGGGGGCTCGTGGACACTGAAGCTTTCTTT. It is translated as CASTLPRGLVDTEAFF.

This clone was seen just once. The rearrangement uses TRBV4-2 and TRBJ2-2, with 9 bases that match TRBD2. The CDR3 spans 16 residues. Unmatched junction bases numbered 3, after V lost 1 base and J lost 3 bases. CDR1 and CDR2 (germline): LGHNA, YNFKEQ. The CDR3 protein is CASSQVAGADTGELFF. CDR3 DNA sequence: TGTGCCAGCAGCCAAGTAGCGGGAGCGGACACCGGGGAGCTGTTTTTT.

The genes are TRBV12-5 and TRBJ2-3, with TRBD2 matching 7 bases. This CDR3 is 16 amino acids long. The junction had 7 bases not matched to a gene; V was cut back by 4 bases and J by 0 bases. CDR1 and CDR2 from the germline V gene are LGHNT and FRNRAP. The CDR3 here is CASGYRAGDSTDTQYF. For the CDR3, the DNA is TGTGCTAGTGGTTATCGTGCGGGGGATAGCACAGATACGCAGTATTTT.

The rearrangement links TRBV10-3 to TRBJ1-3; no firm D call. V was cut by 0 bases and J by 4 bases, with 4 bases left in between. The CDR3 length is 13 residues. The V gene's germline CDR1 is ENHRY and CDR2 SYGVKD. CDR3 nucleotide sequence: TGTGCCATCAGTGAGTCGGAGGGAAACACCATATATTTT. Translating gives CAISESEGNTIYF.

The CDR3 region has the DNA TGCGCCAGCAGCTTGGCCTATGAAACCCGTGAGTACTTC. Residues: CASSLAYETREYF. The genes are TRBV5-1 and TRBJ2-5; D not certain. V lost 0 bases and J 12 bases, leaving 15 bases between the germline ends. This CDR3 has 13 amino acids. Germline V gives CDR1 SGHRS, CDR2 YFSETQ. The full variable domain, with the rest looked up from reference TRBV5-1 and TRBJ2-5, is KAGVTQTPRYLIKTRGQQVTLSCSPISGHRSVSWYQQTPGQGLQFLFEYFSETQRNKGNFPGRFSGRQFSNSRSEMNVSTLELGDSALYLCASSLAYETREYFGPGTRLLVL.

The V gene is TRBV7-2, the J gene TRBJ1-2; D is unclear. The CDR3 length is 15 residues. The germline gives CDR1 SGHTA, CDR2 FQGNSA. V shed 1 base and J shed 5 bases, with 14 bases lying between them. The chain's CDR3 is CASSLVTFVEYGYTF. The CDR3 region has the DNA TGTGCCAGCAGCTTAGTTACGTTTGTAGAGTATGGCTACACCTTC.

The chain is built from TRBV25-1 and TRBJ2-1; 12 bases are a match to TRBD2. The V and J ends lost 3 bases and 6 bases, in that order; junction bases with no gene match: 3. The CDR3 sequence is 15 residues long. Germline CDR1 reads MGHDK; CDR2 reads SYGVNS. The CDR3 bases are TGTGCCAGCAGTGAGGGACTAGCGGGCCGCAATGAGCAGTTCTTC. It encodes CASSEGLAGRNEQFF. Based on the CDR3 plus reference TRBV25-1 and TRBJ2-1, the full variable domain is EADIYQTPRYLVIGTGKKITLECSQTMGHDKMYWYQQDPGMELHLIHYSYGVNSTEKGDLSSESTVSRIRTEHFPLTLESARPSHTSQYLCASSEGLAGRNEQFFGPGTRLTVL.

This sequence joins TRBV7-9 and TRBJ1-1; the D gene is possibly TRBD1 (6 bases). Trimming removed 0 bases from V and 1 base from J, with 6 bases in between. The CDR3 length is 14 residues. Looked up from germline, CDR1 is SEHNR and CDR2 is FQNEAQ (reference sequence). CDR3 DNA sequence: TGTGCCAGCAGCTTAGCGGGGGCGAACACTGAAGCTTTCTTT. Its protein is CASSLAGANTEAFF.

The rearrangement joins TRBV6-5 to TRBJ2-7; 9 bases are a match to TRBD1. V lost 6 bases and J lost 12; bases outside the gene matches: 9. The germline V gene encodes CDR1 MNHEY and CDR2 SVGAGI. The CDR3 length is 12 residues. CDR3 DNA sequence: TGTGCCAGCAGCCCCGGCACAGGGGGCCTGTACTTC. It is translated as CASSPGTGGLYF.

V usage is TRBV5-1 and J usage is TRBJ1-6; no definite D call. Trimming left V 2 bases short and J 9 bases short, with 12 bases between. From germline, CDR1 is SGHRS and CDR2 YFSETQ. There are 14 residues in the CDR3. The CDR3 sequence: CASSFGSIGSPLHF. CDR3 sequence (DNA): TGCGCCAGCAGCTTCGGGAGTATAGGTTCACCCCTCCACTTT.

DNA of the CDR3: TGTGCCAGCAGTTTAGGCAGGGGACTATCTGGAAACACCATATATTTT. It yields the protein CASSLGRGLSGNTIYF. The chain employs TRBV27 and TRBJ1-3; a possible D gene is TRBD1 (6 bases). This CDR3 region has 16 residues. CDR1 and CDR2 (germline): MNHEY, SMNVEV (reference sequence). V lost 2 bases and J lost 1, with 12 bases in between.

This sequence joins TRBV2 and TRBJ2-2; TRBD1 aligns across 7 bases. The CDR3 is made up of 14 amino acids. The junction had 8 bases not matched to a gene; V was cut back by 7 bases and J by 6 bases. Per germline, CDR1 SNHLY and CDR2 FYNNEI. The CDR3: CASNGWTGPGELFF. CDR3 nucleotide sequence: TGTGCCAGCAATGGGTGGACAGGCCCCGGGGAGCTGTTTTTT.

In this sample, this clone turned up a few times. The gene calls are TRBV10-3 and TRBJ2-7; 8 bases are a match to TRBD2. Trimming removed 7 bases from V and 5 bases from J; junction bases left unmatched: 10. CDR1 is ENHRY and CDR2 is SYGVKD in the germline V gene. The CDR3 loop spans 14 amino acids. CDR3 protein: CAINRAGVADEQYF. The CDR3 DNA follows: TGTGCCATCAATCGAGCGGGAGTAGCAGACGAGCAGTACTTC.

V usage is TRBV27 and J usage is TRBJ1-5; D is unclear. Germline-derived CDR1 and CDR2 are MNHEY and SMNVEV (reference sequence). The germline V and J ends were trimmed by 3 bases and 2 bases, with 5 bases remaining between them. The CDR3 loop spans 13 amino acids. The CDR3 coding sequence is TGTGCCAGCAGTTTCGGAGGCAATCAGCCCCAGCATTTT. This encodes CASSFGGNQPQHF.

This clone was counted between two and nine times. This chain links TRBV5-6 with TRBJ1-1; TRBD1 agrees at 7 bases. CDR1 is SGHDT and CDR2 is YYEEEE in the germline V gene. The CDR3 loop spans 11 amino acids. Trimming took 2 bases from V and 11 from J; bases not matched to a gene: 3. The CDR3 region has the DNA TGTGCCAGCAGCTTTAGGGGGCCCGCTTTCTTT. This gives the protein CASSFRGPAFF.

CDR3 region: CASSQDAGLNNEQFF. The DNA of the CDR3 is TGCGCCAGCAGCCAAGATGCGGGACTCAACAATGAGCAGTTCTTC. The V call is TRBV4-3, the J call TRBJ2-1; possibly TRBD2 for D (6 bases). V was clipped by 0 bases and J by 5 bases, with 11 bases between them. In germline, CDR1 is LGHNA, CDR2 YSLEER. The CDR3 totals 15 residues.

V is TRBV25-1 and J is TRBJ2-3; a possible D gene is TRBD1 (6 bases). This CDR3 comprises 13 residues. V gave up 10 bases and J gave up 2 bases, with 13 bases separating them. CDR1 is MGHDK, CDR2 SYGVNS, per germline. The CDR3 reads CATSGHSTDTQYF. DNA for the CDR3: TGTGCCACCTCGGGACACTCCACAGATACGCAGTATTTT.

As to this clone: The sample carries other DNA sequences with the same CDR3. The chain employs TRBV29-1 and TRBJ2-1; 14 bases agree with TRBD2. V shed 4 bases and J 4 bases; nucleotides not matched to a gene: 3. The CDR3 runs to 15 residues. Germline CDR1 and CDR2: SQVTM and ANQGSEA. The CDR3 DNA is TGCAGCGTTGGACTAGCGGGGGGGAGTTACAATGAGCAGTTCTTC. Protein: CSVGLAGGSYNEQFF.

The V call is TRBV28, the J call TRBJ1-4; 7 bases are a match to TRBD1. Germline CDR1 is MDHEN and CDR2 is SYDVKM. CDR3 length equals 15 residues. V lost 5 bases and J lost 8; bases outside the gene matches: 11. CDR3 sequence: CASSPGTVIWEKLFF. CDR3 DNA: TGTGCCAGCAGTCCCGGGACAGTAATCTGGGAAAAACTGTTTTTT.

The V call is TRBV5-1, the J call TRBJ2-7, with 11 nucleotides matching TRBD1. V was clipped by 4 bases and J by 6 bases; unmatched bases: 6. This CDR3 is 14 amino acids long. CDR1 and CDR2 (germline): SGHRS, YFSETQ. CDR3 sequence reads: CASSPGQGAIEQYF. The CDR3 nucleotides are TGCGCCAGCAGCCCAGGACAGGGGGCGATCGAGCAGTACTTC. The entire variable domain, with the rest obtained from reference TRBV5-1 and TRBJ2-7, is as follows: KAGVTQTPRYLIKTRGQQVTLSCSPISGHRSVSWYQQTPGQGLQFLFEYFSETQRNKGNFPGRFSGRQFSNSRSEMNVSTLELGDSALYLCASSPGQGAIEQYFGPGTRLTVT.

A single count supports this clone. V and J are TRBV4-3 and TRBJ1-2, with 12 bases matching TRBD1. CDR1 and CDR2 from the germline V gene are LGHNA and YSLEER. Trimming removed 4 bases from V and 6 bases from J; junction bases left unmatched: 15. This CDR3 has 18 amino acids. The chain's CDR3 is CASSPTPGTGGAVDGYTF. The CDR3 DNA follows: TGCGCCAGCAGCCCCACCCCCGGGACAGGGGGCGCAGTCGATGGCTACACCTTC.

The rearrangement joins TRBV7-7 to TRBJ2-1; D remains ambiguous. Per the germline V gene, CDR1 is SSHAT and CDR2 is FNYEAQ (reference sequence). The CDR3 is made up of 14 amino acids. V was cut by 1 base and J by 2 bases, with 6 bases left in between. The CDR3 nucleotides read TGTGCCAGCAGCTTAGGAGAACCCTACAATGAGCAGTTCTTC. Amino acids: CASSLGEPYNEQFF.

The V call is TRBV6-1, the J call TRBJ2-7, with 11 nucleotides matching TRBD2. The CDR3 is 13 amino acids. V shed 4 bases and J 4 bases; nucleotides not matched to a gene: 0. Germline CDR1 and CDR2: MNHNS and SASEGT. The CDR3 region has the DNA TGTGCCAGCAGTGCTAGCGGGAGGTACGAGCAGTACTTC. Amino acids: CASSASGRYEQYF.

CDR3 coding DNA: TGCGCCAGCAGCTATGAGGACAGGCAAGAAGCTTTCTTT. Protein: CASSYEDRQEAFF. This chain connects TRBV5-1 to TRBJ1-1; 7 nucleotides align to TRBD1. Germline CDR1 and CDR2: SGHRS and YFSETQ. This CDR3 spans 13 amino acids. V lost 3 bases to trimming and J lost 8 bases; unmatched junction nucleotides: 7.